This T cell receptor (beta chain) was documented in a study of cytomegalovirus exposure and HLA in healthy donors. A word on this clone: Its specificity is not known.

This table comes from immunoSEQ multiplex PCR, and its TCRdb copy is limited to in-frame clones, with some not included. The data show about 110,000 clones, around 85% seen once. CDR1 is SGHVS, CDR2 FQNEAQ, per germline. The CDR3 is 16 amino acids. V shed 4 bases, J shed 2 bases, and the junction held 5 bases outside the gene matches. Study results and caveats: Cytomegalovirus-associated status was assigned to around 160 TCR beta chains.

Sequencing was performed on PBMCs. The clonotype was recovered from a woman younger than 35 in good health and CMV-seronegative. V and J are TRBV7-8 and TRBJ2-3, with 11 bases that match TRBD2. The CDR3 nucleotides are TGTGCCAGCAGCTACCGACTAGCGGGGCCCACAGATACGCAGTATTTT. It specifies CASSYRLAGPTDTQYF.